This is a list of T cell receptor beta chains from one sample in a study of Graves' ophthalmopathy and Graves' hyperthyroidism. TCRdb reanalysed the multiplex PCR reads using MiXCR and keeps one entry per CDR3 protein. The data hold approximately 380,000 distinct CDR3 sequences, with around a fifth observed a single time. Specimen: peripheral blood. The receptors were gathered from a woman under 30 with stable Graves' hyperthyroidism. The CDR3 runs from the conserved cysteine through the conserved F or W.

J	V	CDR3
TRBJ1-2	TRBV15	CATSRDRGYTF
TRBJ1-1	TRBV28	CASSRVLEAFF
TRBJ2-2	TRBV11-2	CASGPPPPGNTGELFF
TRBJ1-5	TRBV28	CASVTGGISNQPQHF
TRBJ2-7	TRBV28	CASSFMGEQYF
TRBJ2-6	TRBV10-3	CAISSKQGANVLTF
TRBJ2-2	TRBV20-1	CSAQGGTGSPGELFF
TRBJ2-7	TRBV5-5	CASSSRPGQIYEQYF
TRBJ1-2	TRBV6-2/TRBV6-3	CASSYPAEGTLPRAVYGYTF
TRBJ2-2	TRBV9	CASSVSGLSGELFF
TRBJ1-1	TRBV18	CASSQGTMNTEAFF
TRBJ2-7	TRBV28	CASKPPGVSREQYF
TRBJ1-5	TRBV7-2	CASSLTDQPQHF
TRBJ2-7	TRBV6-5	CASSRGQGAYEQYF
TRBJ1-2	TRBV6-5	CASSYAAGTWDGYTF
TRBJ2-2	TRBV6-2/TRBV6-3	CASNSMYRGRNTGELFF
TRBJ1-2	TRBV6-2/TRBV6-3	CASSDTEVYGYTF
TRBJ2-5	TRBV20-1	CSARDRVWAGVQSAETQYF
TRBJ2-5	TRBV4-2	CASSQGLAETQYF
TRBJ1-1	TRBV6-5	CASSYRQGRHNTEAFF
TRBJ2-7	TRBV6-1	CATRGGSSYEQYF
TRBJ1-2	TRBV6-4	CASPTTGARGYTF
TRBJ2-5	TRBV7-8	CASSGSGTGAKETQYF
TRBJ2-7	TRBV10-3	CAISDATSGTEQYF
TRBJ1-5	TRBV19	CASSNDRETYNQPQHF
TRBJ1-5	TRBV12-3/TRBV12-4	CASSLGGANQPQHF
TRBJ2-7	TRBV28	CASSLVRVASYEQYF
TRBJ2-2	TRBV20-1	CSARRGAGELFF
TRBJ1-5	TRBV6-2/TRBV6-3	CASGQRPWPQHF
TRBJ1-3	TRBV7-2	CASSLWNTIYF
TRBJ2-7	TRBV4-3	CASSQDINGIIGYEQYF
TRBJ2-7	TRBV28	CASSSISSRRRGVGEQYF
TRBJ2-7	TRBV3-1	CASSLNSYPYEQYF
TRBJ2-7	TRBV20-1	CSADRLATYEQYF
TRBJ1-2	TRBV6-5	CASSYSTGRQYGYTF
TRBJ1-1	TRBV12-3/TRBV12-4	CASSLVGGLRTEAFF
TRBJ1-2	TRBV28	CASSPDTYNPGLGYTF
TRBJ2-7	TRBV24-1	CATSGEGYEQYF
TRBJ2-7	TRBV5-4	CASSLKLASSYEQYF
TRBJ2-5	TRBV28	CASSLSPSGTSGETQYF
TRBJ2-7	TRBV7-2	CASSLMGLSYEQYF
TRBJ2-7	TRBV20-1	CSARGPWVEQYF
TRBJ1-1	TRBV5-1	CASSDNTEAFF
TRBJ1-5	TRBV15	CATSRTVSQPQHF
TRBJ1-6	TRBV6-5	CASRINRERNSPLHF